The T cell receptor beta chain under discussion was sequenced for a study of identifying expanded T cells in peripheral blood. Study conclusions and caveats: Over around two and four weeks, about 15 and 19 clones changed, versus roughly 1.1 between replicates. Clone count variance between roughly 2-week samples rose with total template count.

Trimming at V came to 5 bases and at J to 2 bases, leaving 7 bases not matched to a gene. This CDR3 has 15 amino acids. Germline V gene data show CDR1 as LNHDA and CDR2 as SQIVND (reference sequence). Comment on this clone: Its antigen is unidentified.

Healthy donors had no documented immune events, such as infections, while sampled. Data came from immunoSEQ multiplex PCR; TCRdb stores just in-frame clones and leaves some out. The sample yields 90,000 to 100,000 clones, roughly 88% seen once. The sample consisted of blood. This TCR was recovered from a person aged 18-70 years in good health. The V gene is TRBV19, the J gene TRBJ2-3; 7 bases align to TRBD1. CDR3 sequence reads: CASSPKQGNTDTQYF. The CDR3 bases are TGTGCCAGTAGTCCCAAACAGGGGAACACAGATACGCAGTATTTT.